These 17 T cell receptor beta chains were sequenced from one sample in a study of OX40 agonist ivuxolimab in advanced cancers. This table comes from immunoSEQ multiplex PCR, and its TCRdb copy is limited to in-frame clones, with some not included. Here the sample spans about 68,000 clones, about 89% being singletons. Sequenced material: CD4+ or CD8+ T cells sorted from blood, taken in a trial of the OX40 agonist ivuxolimab. The receptor set was obtained from an adult with an advanced solid tumor such as melanoma, head and neck, liver or kidney cancer.

This clone has a handful of counts. The V call is TRBV20-1, the J call TRBJ2-7; TRBD2 might be the D (6 bases). Per the germline V gene, CDR1 is DFQATT and CDR2 is SNEGSKA (reference sequence). The CDR3 loop spans 11 amino acids. The CDR3 bases are TGCAGCGGAGGGATAACCTACGAGCAGTACTTC. It yields the protein CSGGITYEQYF.

This chain joins TRBV7-9 and TRBJ1-6, with 7 bases lining up with TRBD1. Trimming took 4 bases from V and 4 from J; bases not matched to a gene: 10. The CDR3 loop spans 17 amino acids. Germline V CDR1 and CDR2: SEHNR, FQNEAQ (reference sequence). The CDR3 coding sequence is TGTGCCAGCAGCTCCCGGGACAGAGGACCTTATAATTCACCCCTCCACTTT. It translates to CASSSRDRGPYNSPLHF.

The chain employs TRBV7-2 and TRBJ1-3; tentatively, D is TRBD1 (5 bases). CDR1 and CDR2 (germline): SGHTA, FQGNSA. Trimming left V 5 bases short and J 0 bases short, with 11 bases between. The length of the CDR3 is 15 residues. The CDR3 loop is CASSRQRSSGNTIYF. DNA of the CDR3: TGTGCCAGCAGCAGACAGAGAAGCTCTGGAAACACCATATATTTT.

This rearrangement joins TRBV5-1 to TRBJ2-7; D not certain. Germline CDR1 SGHRS, CDR2 YFSETQ. The germline V and J ends were trimmed by 0 bases and 2 bases, with 6 bases remaining between them. The CDR3 is 13 amino acids. DNA for the CDR3: TGCGCCAGCAGCTTGGACACAGCCTACGAGCAGTACTTC. Residues: CASSLDTAYEQYF.

The chain is built from TRBV6-9 and TRBJ1-2; 9 positions match TRBD1. CDR1 and CDR2 (germline): MNHGY, SVAAGI. The CDR3 consists of 13 residues. V shed 6 bases and J 7 bases; nucleotides not matched to a gene: 6. The CDR3 here is CASRGGQGTGYTF. As DNA, the CDR3 is TGTGCCAGCAGGGGGGGACAGGGCACTGGCTACACCTTC.

The V gene is TRBV9, the J gene TRBJ2-3; TRBD2 might be the D (7 bases). This CDR3 region has 17 residues. From germline, CDR1 is SGDLS and CDR2 YYNGEE. The ends were cut back, 4 bases at V and 1 base at J, with 19 bases in the middle. The CDR3 DNA reads TGTGCCAGCAGCCCCCGTGGACGGGGGGCGGGCACAGATACGCAGTATTTT. As protein: CASSPRGRGAGTDTQYF. The full variable domain, rest sourced from reference TRBV9 and TRBJ2-3, is DSGVTQTPKHLITATGQRVTLRCSPRSGDLSVYWYQQSLDQGLQFLIQYYNGEERAKGNILERFSAQQFPDLHSELNLSSLELGDSALYFCASSPRGRGAGTDTQYFGPGTRLTVL.

This chain links TRBV7-9 with TRBJ1-3; D gene uncertain. The germline V gene has CDR1 SEHNR and CDR2 FQNEAQ (reference sequence). Trimming removed 5 bases from V and 4 bases from J, with 6 bases in between. This CDR3 is 12 amino acids long. The CDR3 DNA sequence: TGTGCCAGCAGCCAAGTGGGAAACACCATATATTTT. Translation: CASSQVGNTIYF.

The genes are TRBV4-2 and TRBJ2-5, with D hard to call. The closer fit of TRBJ2-7 to the DNA end suggests the J call may be wrong. Germline V gene lookup returns CDR1 LGHNA and CDR2 YNFKEQ. The CDR3 is 15 residues long. This CDR3 reads CASSQVASDSYEQYF. The CDR3 DNA reads as TGTGCCAGCAGCCAAGTGGCGTCGGATTCCTACGAGCAGTACTTC.

The chain links TRBV9 to TRBJ1-2; D possibly corresponds to TRBD1 (6 bases). This CDR3 region has 12 residues. CDR1 is SGDLS and CDR2 is YYNGEE in the germline V gene. Between the trimmed V and J ends, which lost 3 bases and 8 bases, there was a span of 11 bases. Here the CDR3 reads CASSDGGAGYTF. The CDR3 region has the DNA TGTGCCAGCAGCGACGGGGGCGCCGGCTACACCTTC.

The genes are TRBV7-6 and TRBJ2-2; D gene ambiguous. Germline assignment: CDR1 SGHVS and CDR2 FNYEAQ. The CDR3 loop spans 14 amino acids. With 5 bases removed from V and 5 bases from J, the gap between germline ends came to 12 bases. This chain's CDR3 is CASSGPTRTGELFF. Here the CDR3 DNA reads TGTGCCAGCAGCGGCCCGACCCGTACCGGGGAGCTGTTTTTT.

CDR3 nucleotide sequence: TGTGCCAGTCGATCGGGACCACAAGTGTACTATGGCTACACCTTC. Translated, it gives CASRSGPQVYYGYTF. V is TRBV19 and J is TRBJ1-2; the D gene is possibly TRBD1 (5 bases). CDR1 is LNHDA and CDR2 is SQIVND in the germline V gene (reference sequence). The CDR3 is 15 amino acids. Deletions cut 8 bases from V and 3 bases from J, with 19 bases between. Drawing the rest from reference TRBV19 and TRBJ1-2, the complete variable domain is DGGITQSPKYLFRKEGQNVTLSCEQNLNHDAMYWYRQDPGQGLRLIYYSQIVNDFQKGDIAEGYSVSREKKESFPLTVTSAQKNPTAFYLCASRSGPQVYYGYTFGSGTRLTVV.

This clone has a single count. The gene calls are TRBV19 and TRBJ2-7, with TRBD2 matching 10 bases. The CDR3 extends over 14 amino acids. With V trimmed by 9 bases and J by 1 base, 6 bases remained unmatched. Germline V gene lookup returns CDR1 LNHDA and CDR2 SQIVND (reference sequence). In DNA form, the CDR3 reads TGTGCCAGCTCTAGGACTAGCGGATCCTACGAGCAGTACTTC. Translated: CASSRTSGSYEQYF.

The chain recombines TRBV5-1 with TRBJ2-5; D is unresolved. The CDR3 has 14 residues. The V and J ends lost 5 bases and 2 bases respectively, with 13 bases between them. Germline CDR1 reads SGHRS; CDR2 reads YFSETQ. The CDR3 coding sequence is TGCGCCAGCAGTCCGACGACAACTCAAGAGACCCAGTACTTC. Translation: CASSPTTTQETQYF.

CDR3 sequence (DNA): TGTGCCAGCAGCGTAGGGGAGGGGCATGGTGAAAAACTGTTTTTT. Its protein is CASSVGEGHGEKLFF. J is TRBJ1-4 and V is TRBV9; tentative D call: TRBD1 (5 bases). Looked up from germline, CDR1 is SGDLS and CDR2 is YYNGEE. The CDR3 sequence is 15 residues long. Trimming pared 0 bases from V and 7 bases from J, leaving 13 bases between.

The CDR3 loop is CASTRGPSYNEQFF. DNA of the CDR3: TGTGCCAGCACCCGGGGGCCCTCCTACAATGAGCAGTTCTTC. V gene TRBV27 combines with J gene TRBJ2-1; D tentatively fits TRBD1 or TRBD2 (6 bases each). The CDR3 loop spans 14 amino acids. With 7 bases removed from V and 0 bases from J, the gap between germline ends came to 10 bases. Germline loops: CDR1 MNHEY, CDR2 SMNVEV (reference sequence).

This chain joins TRBV27 and TRBJ2-2; 12 nucleotides match TRBD2. The length of the CDR3 is 16 residues. Trimming removed 5 bases from V and 5 bases from J; junction bases left unmatched: 6. Per germline, CDR1 MNHEY and CDR2 SMNVEV (reference sequence). The DNA for the CDR3 is TGTGCCAGCAGTCTAGCGGGAGGGTCGAGGACCGGGGAGCTGTTTTTT. It encodes CASSLAGGSRTGELFF.

The chain employs TRBV28 and TRBJ1-5; D unclear. Germline assignment: CDR1 MDHEN and CDR2 SYDVKM. V shed 2 bases and J shed 6 bases, with 5 bases lying between them. The CDR3 is made up of 12 amino acids. CDR3 amino acids: CASSLMAQPQHF. The CDR3 DNA follows: TGTGCCAGCAGTTTAATGGCTCAGCCCCAGCATTTT.